Below are 30 T cell receptor beta chains sequenced from a single sample in a study of T cell responses to AZD1222 COVID-19 vaccine. Here immunoSEQ multiplex PCR was the method, and the copy in TCRdb shows in-frame clones only, minus some. This sample has roughly 120,000 clones, with 70% to 90% found just once. Specimen: peripheral blood, collected on day 0 of MenACWY control vaccination. These receptor sequences come from an adult in good health.

The chain has TRBV6-2 or TRBV6-3 and TRBJ1-6, with 9 nucleotides matching TRBD1. V was pared by 0 bases and J by 14 bases, with 17 bases of the junction left unmatched. Germline V gene lookup returns CDR1 MNHEY and CDR2 SVGEGT. The length of the CDR3 is 18 residues. Written as DNA, the CDR3 is TGTGCCAGCAGTTACTCGATGGCCCGGGACAGGGTGATGTCGGCCCTCCACTTT. It codes for CASSYSMARDRVMSALHF.

This clone was seen more than once but under ten times. CDR3 sequence: CASSLLSRAQRISNQPQHF. In DNA, the CDR3 is TGTGCCAGCAGCTTACTATCCAGGGCCCAGCGGATTAGCAATCAGCCCCAGCATTTT. The V gene is TRBV7-3, the J gene TRBJ1-5; a possible D gene is TRBD1 (5 bases). The CDR3 contains 19 residues. The V end was cut by 2 bases, the J end by 0 bases, with 20 bases between. In germline, CDR1 is SGHTA, CDR2 FQGTGA.

The rearrangement joins TRBV19 to TRBJ1-2; D unclear. Germline V CDR1 and CDR2: LNHDA, SQIVND (reference sequence). The CDR3 loop spans 13 amino acids. V lost 0 bases and J 4 bases, leaving 6 bases between the germline ends. The CDR3 DNA sequence: TGTGCCAGTAGTATAGATTCGGTCTATGGCTACACCTTC. This gives the protein CASSIDSVYGYTF.

The chain links TRBV4-1 to TRBJ2-3; possible D gene TRBD2, 6 bases. Per germline, CDR1 MGHRA and CDR2 YSYEKL. The CDR3 consists of 15 residues. V was pared by 4 bases and J by 0 bases, with 11 bases between. The CDR3: CASSPGSGSTDTQYF. CDR3 DNA: TGCGCCAGCAGCCCCGGGAGCGGGAGCACAGATACGCAGTATTTT.

The chain links TRBV5-1 to TRBJ1-6; D gene unclear. Germline V gene sequence: CDR1 SGHRS, CDR2 YFSETQ. V lost 7 bases and J 7 bases, leaving 12 bases between the germline ends. This CDR3 is built from 13 residues. The CDR3 region has the DNA TGCGCCAGCGGCGCGGATAGAAATTCACCCCTCCACTTT. This encodes CASGADRNSPLHF.

A remark on this clone: The sample contains more than one DNA sequence encoding this CDR3. The rearrangement links TRBV20-1 to TRBJ2-7; D is unclear. V dropped 4 bases and J dropped 1 base, with 5 bases sitting between them. The CDR3 runs to 11 residues. The germline V gene encodes CDR1 DFQATT and CDR2 SNEGSKA (reference sequence). CDR3 sequence (DNA): TGCAGTGCTATAAGGTCCTACGAGCAGTACTTC. As protein: CSAIRSYEQYF.

The gene calls are TRBV10-3 and TRBJ2-1, with D unclear. This CDR3 is built from 13 residues. The germline V gene encodes CDR1 ENHRY and CDR2 SYGVKD. V lost 11 bases, J lost 0 bases, and 11 bases lay in between. The CDR3 nucleotides read TGTGCCGCCGCCCTAAGCTCCTACAATGAGCAGTTCTTC. Amino acid sequence: CAAALSSYNEQFF.

The rearrangement uses TRBV3-1 (or the pseudogene TRBV3-2) and TRBJ2-7; 9 bases map to TRBD1. The junction had 8 bases not matched to a gene; V was cut back by 1 base and J by 13 bases. CDR1 is LGHDT and CDR2 is YNNKEL in the germline V gene (reference sequence). This CDR3 is 13 amino acids long. The CDR3 loop reads CASSQGGAGQGYF. In DNA, the CDR3 is TGTGCCAGCAGCCAAGGGGGAGCGGGACAGGGATACTTC.

This chain uses TRBV5-1 with TRBJ2-5, with TRBD1 as a possible D gene (6 bases). V shed 4 bases and J shed 4 bases, with 17 bases lying between them. Germline V gives CDR1 SGHRS, CDR2 YFSETQ. This CDR3 comprises 15 residues. The CDR3 reads CASSPLQGNRETQYF. DNA of the CDR3: TGCGCCAGCAGCCCCCTTCAGGGGAATCGAGAGACCCAGTACTTC.

The chain employs TRBV7-3 and TRBJ2-5, with TRBD2 matching over 7 bases. Trimming cost V 3 bases and J 4 bases; bases outside gene matches: 2. Germline CDR1 SGHTA, CDR2 FQGTGA. The CDR3 runs to 13 residues. The CDR3 bases are TGTGCCAGCAGCTTCGGGGAGGGAGAGACCCAGTACTTC. Protein sequence: CASSFGEGETQYF.

The chain couples TRBV30 to TRBJ1-5; D is unclear. The CDR3 runs 13 residues. V was shortened by 3 bases and J by 1 base, with 7 bases between the two germline ends. Per germline, CDR1 GTSNPN and CDR2 SVGIG (reference sequence). DNA of the CDR3: TGTGCCTGGAGAGGGAACAGCAATCAGCCCCAGCATTTT. Encoded protein: CAWRGNSNQPQHF.

The genes are TRBV28 and TRBJ1-2, with 12 bases fitting TRBD1. Losses at the gene ends were 7 bases for V and 2 bases for J; bases not matched to a gene: 8. The germline V gene encodes CDR1 MDHEN and CDR2 SYDVKM. This CDR3 is 16 amino acids long. The CDR3 DNA sequence: TGTGCCAGCATCCTGGGGGGGACAGGGGGCAACTATGGCTACACCTTC. It yields the protein CASILGGTGGNYGYTF.

This clone has only a few counts. DNA of the CDR3: TGTGCCAGCAGACAGACAGGGGGTAACACTGAAGCTTTCTTT. Protein product: CASRQTGGNTEAFF. The chain recombines TRBV28 with TRBJ1-1; 9 positions match TRBD1. This CDR3 is 14 amino acids long. Losses at the gene ends were 6 bases for V and 2 bases for J; bases not matched to a gene: 4. Per germline, CDR1 MDHEN and CDR2 SYDVKM. Drawing the rest from reference TRBV28 and TRBJ1-1, the complete variable domain is DVKVTQSSRYLVKRTGEKVFLECVQDMDHENMFWYRQDPGLGLRLIYFSYDVKMKEKGDIPEGYSVSREKKERFSLILESASTNQTSMYLCASRQTGGNTEAFFGQGTRLTVV.

This clone was recorded a few times. The CDR3 loop is CASGRTYGYTF. The CDR3 nucleotides are TGTGCTAGTGGCCGAACATATGGCTACACCTTC. The chain uses TRBV12-5 and TRBJ1-2; D not certain. The CDR3 has 11 residues. CDR1 is LGHNT and CDR2 is FRNRAP in the germline V gene. V lost 6 bases to trimming and J lost 5 bases, with 7 bases between them.

The chain has TRBV29-1 and TRBJ2-5; maybe TRBD1 (6 bases). Trimming pared 4 bases from V and 7 bases from J, leaving 13 bases between. CDR3 length equals 12 residues. The germline V gene encodes CDR1 SQVTM and CDR2 ANQGSEA. The CDR3: CSVVGQGWTQYF. CDR3 nucleotide sequence: TGCAGCGTTGTCGGTCAGGGGTGGACCCAGTACTTC.

The V gene is TRBV5-4, the J gene TRBJ2-5; D ambiguous. Trimming took 0 bases from V and 1 from J, leaving 4 bases between them. The CDR3 contains 13 residues. CDR1 and CDR2 from the germline V gene are SGHNT and YYREEE (reference sequence). As DNA, the CDR3 is TGTGCCAGCAGCTTGGGACCCCAAGAGACCCAGTACTTC. Protein sequence: CASSLGPQETQYF.

This clone was observed a single time. The rearrangement uses TRBV19 and TRBJ1-2, with no clear D. Trimming left V 2 bases short and J 4 bases short, with 14 bases between. Germline assignment: CDR1 LNHDA and CDR2 SQIVND (reference sequence). The CDR3 is made up of 15 amino acids. The CDR3 region has the DNA TGTGCCAGTAGTATAAGTGTGGGTGCGAGCTATGGCTACACCTTC. This sequence encodes CASSISVGASYGYTF.

The V call is TRBV11-2, the J call TRBJ1-3; D is possibly TRBD1 (5 bases). Trimming removed 6 bases from V and 0 bases from J, with 15 bases in between. The germline gives CDR1 SGHAT, CDR2 FQNNGV. The CDR3 covers 16 residues. CDR3 sequence: CASRQRGASSGNTIYF. The CDR3 nucleotides are TGTGCCAGCAGGCAAAGAGGGGCCAGCTCTGGAAACACCATATATTTT. Full variable domain (missing parts from reference TRBV11-2 and TRBJ1-3): EAGVAQSPRYKIIEKRQSVAFWCNPISGHATLYWYQQILGQGPKLLIQFQNNGVVDDSQLPKDRFSAERLKGVDSTLKIQPAKLEDSAVYLCASRQRGASSGNTIYFGEGSWLTVV.

The rearrangement uses TRBV27 and TRBJ2-7; 7 bases map to TRBD1. Germline values: CDR1 MNHEY, CDR2 SMNVEV (reference sequence). V dropped 7 bases and J dropped 3; count of bases not matched to a gene: 15. The CDR3 has 16 residues. The CDR3 sequence: CASTIPEGQRYYEQYF. The CDR3 DNA reads as TGTGCCAGCACCATCCCCGAGGGACAGCGCTACTACGAGCAGTACTTC.

The chain joins TRBV5-1 to TRBJ2-2; 8 nucleotides match TRBD1. The CDR3 loop spans 15 amino acids. Trimming at V came to 4 bases and at J to 0 bases, leaving 2 bases not matched to a gene. Germline V gives CDR1 SGHRS, CDR2 YFSETQ. CDR3 nucleotide sequence: TGCGCCAGCAGCGGGGGACAGGCGAACACCGGGGAGCTGTTTTTT. Amino acids: CASSGGQANTGELFF.

The V call is TRBV28, the J call TRBJ2-7, with 8 nucleotides matching TRBD2. The V and J ends lost 6 bases and 3 bases, in that order; junction bases with no gene match: 7. In germline, CDR1 is MDHEN, CDR2 SYDVKM. The CDR3 consists of 14 residues. Written as DNA, the CDR3 is TGTGCCAGCAGCCCCGGGGGGGCCGTCTACGAGCAGTACTTC. Protein sequence: CASSPGGAVYEQYF.

The chain combines TRBV19 with TRBJ1-2; tentative D call: TRBD1 (5 bases). With 7 bases removed from V and 4 bases from J, the gap between germline ends came to 7 bases. The CDR3 length is 11 residues. Per germline, CDR1 LNHDA and CDR2 SQIVND (reference sequence). CDR3 protein: CASIDSYGYTF. The CDR3 DNA follows: TGTGCCAGTATCGACAGCTATGGCTACACCTTC. The full variable domain, completed using reference TRBV19 and TRBJ1-2, is DGGITQSPKYLFRKEGQNVTLSCEQNLNHDAMYWYRQDPGQGLRLIYYSQIVNDFQKGDIAEGYSVSREKKESFPLTVTSAQKNPTAFYLCASIDSYGYTFGSGTRLTVV.

This clone was seen just once. V gene TRBV4-1 combines with J gene TRBJ1-2, with 10 bases aligning to TRBD1. V was clipped by 1 base and J by 7 bases; unmatched bases: 3. Germline-derived CDR1 and CDR2 are MGHRA and YSYEKL. The CDR3 sequence is 14 residues long. CDR3 protein: CASSQGRDRGGYTF. In DNA form, the CDR3 reads TGCGCCAGCAGCCAAGGCCGGGACAGGGGTGGCTACACCTTC.

J is TRBJ2-5 and V is TRBV6-2 or TRBV6-3; D not certain. From germline, CDR1 is MNHEY and CDR2 SVGEGT. Between the trimmed V and J ends, which lost 4 bases and 5 bases, there was a span of 8 bases. The CDR3 length is 12 residues. The CDR3 DNA is TGTGCCAGCAGTTTTCGAAGGGAGACCCAGTACTTC. Protein product: CASSFRRETQYF.

This clone has only one observation. The chain couples TRBV3-1 (or the pseudogene TRBV3-2) to TRBJ2-5; D gene ambiguous. This CDR3 has 12 residues. V lost 8 bases and J 5 bases, leaving 12 bases between the germline ends. Germline V CDR1 and CDR2: LGHDT, YNNKEL (reference sequence). CDR3 region: CASDDSRETQYF. CDR3 coding DNA: TGTGCCAGCGACGATAGTCGGGAGACCCAGTACTTC.

The chain uses TRBV6-5 and TRBJ1-2; 7 bases map to TRBD1. The CDR3 has 13 amino acids. After removal of 6 bases from V and 4 bases from J, the junction contained 5 bases not matched to a gene. The germline gives CDR1 MNHEY, CDR2 SVGAGI. The CDR3 DNA reads as TGTGCCAGCAGCCCAGACAGGGCCTATGGCTACACCTTC. Amino acid sequence: CASSPDRAYGYTF.

This chain joins TRBV12-5 and TRBJ2-1; TRBD2 matches 10 bases. Germline V lookup: CDR1 LGHNT, CDR2 FRNRAP. The V segment lost 0 bases and the J segment 6 bases; nucleotides outside the gene matches: 14. The CDR3 is 19 residues long. The DNA of the CDR3 is TGTGCTAGTGGTTTGGTACGAAGCGGGGGGGCCTGGGTCTCCAATGAGCAGTTCTTC. Protein product: CASGLVRSGGAWVSNEQFF.

The rearrangement links TRBV19 to TRBJ2-4; weak D call: TRBD1 (7 bases). The CDR3 has 16 amino acids. In germline, CDR1 is LNHDA, CDR2 SQIVND (reference sequence). Trimming cost V 9 bases and J 2 bases, with 20 bases left between them. The CDR3 DNA reads TGTGCCAGGGACCGATCAGGGGGGCGGCCCAAAAACATTCAGTACTTC. Its translation: CARDRSGGRPKNIQYF. The full variable domain, rest sourced from reference TRBV19 and TRBJ2-4, is DGGITQSPKYLFRKEGQNVTLSCEQNLNHDAMYWYRQDPGQGLRLIYYSQIVNDFQKGDIAEGYSVSREKKESFPLTVTSAQKNPTAFYLCARDRSGGRPKNIQYFGAGTRLSVL.

This clone has only one observation. V is TRBV5-8 and J is TRBJ1-3; unclear D gene. Germline loops: CDR1 SGHTS, CDR2 YDEGEE. V was clipped by 2 bases and J by 0 bases, with 9 bases between them. The CDR3 is made up of 15 amino acids. Here the CDR3 DNA reads TGTGCCAGCAGCTTCCGAGGGAGCTCTGGAAACACCATATATTTT. Its translation: CASSFRGSSGNTIYF.

The sample holds one count of this clone. The chain couples TRBV28 to TRBJ1-1; the D is unclear. The V gene lost 8 bases and the J gene lost 0 bases, with 13 bases spanning the gap. The CDR3 extends over 14 amino acids. Per germline, CDR1 MDHEN and CDR2 SYDVKM. CDR3 residues: CASGSWTVNTEAFF. The CDR3, as DNA: TGTGCCAGCGGCTCATGGACGGTGAACACTGAAGCTTTCTTT.